This T cell receptor (beta chain) was captured in a study of post-analysis software for immune sequencing data. Whole-study context: Clinical courses comprised relapsing-remitting, secondary progressive and progressive-relapsing multiple sclerosis. Study-wide findings and caveats: When compared against controls, multiple sclerosis patients showed significantly lower normalized Chao1 diversity.

About this clonotype itself: The antigen remains undetermined.

Libraries were made from TCR beta cDNA, and they carried unique molecular identifiers. Using its own MiXCR run on the PCR reads, TCRdb lists one record per CDR3 protein. This table holds some 890,000 distinct CDR3 sequences, about 50% found once. Sequences were obtained from blood. The sequence came from a girl between 5 and 17 years old with multiple sclerosis.

CDR3: CASSVGIYGYTF. CDR3 coding DNA: TGTGCCAGCAGCGTCGGGATCTATGGCTACACCTTC. This chain connects TRBV12-3 or TRBV12-4 to TRBJ1-2; D unresolved. V lost 6 bases and J 4 bases, leaving 9 bases between the germline ends. This CDR3 comprises 12 residues.